These 4 T cell receptor beta chains share one sample of origin, sequenced in a study of beta chain features in type 1 diabetes. Sequencing targeted expressed TCRB transcripts, as all isolated RNA had been reverse transcribed. Repertoires were generated with immunoSEQ multiplex PCR, while TCRdb's copy carries only in-frame clones and drops some. The table includes fewer than 350,000 clones, roughly 8% detected once. Sequenced input: central memory CD4+ T cells from blood. These receptors originate from a woman between 18 and 30 years old in good health.

The chain carries TRBV2 and TRBJ2-4; the D is unclear. The CDR3 runs 12 residues. Germline V CDR1 and CDR2: SNHLY, FYNNEI. CDR3 residues: CGPRPSKNIQYF. CDR3 DNA: TGTGGCCCTAGACCTAGCAAAAACATTCAGTACTTC.

The CDR3 spells CASSLTPDRKETQYF. DNA for the CDR3: TGCGCCAGCAGCCTCACCCCCGACAGGAAAGAGACCCAGTACTTC. The V and J genes are TRBV4-3 and TRBJ2-5, with D possibly matching TRBD1 (6 bases). With 4 bases removed from V and 3 bases from J, the gap between germline ends came to 15 bases. The CDR3 covers 15 residues. The V gene's germline CDR1 is LGHNA and CDR2 YSLEER.

This clone has just a few counts. The V and J genes are TRBV29-1 and TRBJ2-1, with TRBD1 matching over 12 bases. Germline CDR1 and CDR2: SQVTM and ANQGSEA. The V gene end was trimmed by 5 bases and the J gene end by 10 bases; junction bases not matched to a gene: 12. The CDR3 consists of 15 residues. The chain's CDR3 is CSVKHRDRGPREQFF. The DNA for the CDR3 is TGCAGCGTTAAACACCGGGACAGGGGGCCTCGGGAGCAGTTCTTC.

This clone was seen a handful of times. The rearrangement uses TRBV19 and TRBJ1-5; 7 bases align to TRBD1. The germline V gene encodes CDR1 LNHDA and CDR2 SQIVND (reference sequence). The ends lost 5 bases at V and 2 bases at J; junction bases unmatched: 6. The CDR3 sequence is 15 residues long. The CDR3 DNA reads as TGTGCCAGTAGTGGAAAAGGGGGCGGCAATCAGCCCCAGCATTTT. This codes for CASSGKGGGNQPQHF.